Listed below are T cell receptor beta chains from one sample, sequenced in a study of control samples from healthy donors and cancer patients. Method: immunoSEQ multiplex PCR; TCRdb's copy keeps in-frame clones and lacks some. The sample yields over 150,000 clones, 85% to 95% seen once. Sample: blood. These receptors all stem from a man between 35 and 55 years old in good health. The CDR3 runs from the conserved cysteine through the conserved F or W. The order of the fields is D gene, clone size, V gene, J gene, CDR3 protein, CDR3 DNA. The D gene is left open where the match is weak. Clone size is given for some rows only: seen once, a few or many times, or a class if the clone is expanded.

D gene: -; clone size: -; V gene: TRBV28; J gene: TRBJ2-3; CDR3 protein: CASSSPGSTDTQYF; CDR3 DNA: TGTGCCAGCAGTTCCCCGGGTAGCACAGATACGCAGTATTTT
D gene: TRBD1; clone size: -; V gene: TRBV7-2; J gene: TRBJ1-5; CDR3 protein: CASSLTGIQPQHF; CDR3 DNA: TGTGCCAGCAGCTTGACAGGGATTCAGCCCCAGCATTTT
D gene: -; clone size: few; V gene: TRBV5-1; J gene: TRBJ1-1; CDR3 protein: CASSGDWANTEAFF; CDR3 DNA: TGCGCCAGCAGCGGGGACTGGGCGAACACTGAAGCTTTCTTT
D gene: -; clone size: -; V gene: TRBV7-9; J gene: TRBJ1-3; CDR3 protein: CASSLARSGNTIYF; CDR3 DNA: TGTGCCAGCAGCTTAGCACGCTCTGGAAACACCATATATTTT
D gene: TRBD2; clone size: -; V gene: TRBV7-2; J gene: TRBJ2-3; CDR3 protein: CASNLRTSGVTDTQYF; CDR3 DNA: TGTGCCAGCAACCTACGGACTAGCGGGGTCACAGATACGCAGTATTTT
D gene: -; clone size: -; V gene: TRBV5-6; J gene: TRBJ1-1; CDR3 protein: CASSLFGRSRGTEAFF; CDR3 DNA: TGTGCCAGCAGCTTGTTCGGCCGCAGCCGGGGTACTGAAGCTTTCTTT
D gene: TRBD2; clone size: -; V gene: TRBV6-6; J gene: TRBJ2-1; CDR3 protein: CASSSTSGDYNEQFF; CDR3 DNA: TGTGCCAGCAGTTCGACTAGCGGAGATTACAATGAGCAGTTCTTC
D gene: TRBD1; clone size: -; V gene: TRBV13; J gene: TRBJ1-1; CDR3 protein: CASSRGQVNTEAFF; CDR3 DNA: TGTGCCAGCAGCAGGGGACAGGTGAACACTGAAGCTTTCTTT
D gene: -; clone size: -; V gene: TRBV24-1; J gene: TRBJ2-7; CDR3 protein: CATSDPLRAYEQYF; CDR3 DNA: TGTGCCACCAGTGACCCCTTAAGGGCCTACGAGCAGTACTTC
D gene: -; clone size: -; V gene: TRBV28; J gene: TRBJ1-4; CDR3 protein: CASSGTGPLDEKLFF; CDR3 DNA: TGTGCCAGCAGTGGAACGGGCCCCTTGGACGAAAAACTGTTTTTT
D gene: -; clone size: once; V gene: TRBV4-1; J gene: TRBJ1-3; CDR3 protein: CASSQDPREGNTIYF; CDR3 DNA: TGCGCCAGCAGCCAAGATCCCAGGGAAGGAAACACCATATATTTT
D gene: -; clone size: -; V gene: TRBV24-1; J gene: TRBJ1-1; CDR3 protein: CATSDGEGGLNTEAFF; CDR3 DNA: TGTGCCACCAGTGATGGGGAGGGCGGGTTGAACACTGAAGCTTTCTTT
D gene: TRBD1; clone size: -; V gene: TRBV7-9; J gene: TRBJ1-4; CDR3 protein: CASSLGQGKKLFF; CDR3 DNA: TGTGCCAGCAGCCTTGGACAGGGGAAAAAACTGTTTTTT
D gene: TRBD1; clone size: -; V gene: TRBV18; J gene: TRBJ1-3; CDR3 protein: CASSPALPARGDTIYF; CDR3 DNA: TGTGCCAGCTCACCCGCCCTCCCAGCCAGGGGGGACACCATATATTTT
D gene: -; clone size: -; V gene: TRBV7-6; J gene: TRBJ2-1; CDR3 protein: CASSQYGGPVNEQFF; CDR3 DNA: TGTGCCAGCAGCCAGTATGGGGGGCCTGTCAATGAGCAGTTCTTC
D gene: -; clone size: -; V gene: TRBV5-1; J gene: TRBJ1-3; CDR3 protein: CASGDTAGNTIYF; CDR3 DNA: TGCGCCAGCGGGGACACCGCGGGAAACACCATATATTTT
D gene: -; clone size: -; V gene: TRBV18; J gene: TRBJ1-5; CDR3 protein: CASSQGDQPQHF; CDR3 DNA: TGTGCCAGCTCACAGGGTGATCAGCCCCAGCATTTT
D gene: -; clone size: -; V gene: TRBV7-2; J gene: TRBJ1-2; CDR3 protein: CASSLVRGNYGYTF; CDR3 DNA: TGTGCCAGCAGCTTAGTCCGGGGCAACTATGGCTACACCTTC
D gene: -; clone size: -; V gene: TRBV6-1; J gene: TRBJ1-1; CDR3 protein: CASSELGTEAFF; CDR3 DNA: TGTGCCAGCAGTGAATTGGGAACTGAAGCTTTCTTT
D gene: -; clone size: -; V gene: TRBV7-9; J gene: TRBJ2-5; CDR3 protein: CASSLVGETQYF; CDR3 DNA: TGTGCCAGCAGCTTAGTTGGGGAGACCCAGTACTTC
D gene: -; clone size: -; V gene: TRBV11-2; J gene: TRBJ2-1; CDR3 protein: CASSSIRRGRRYNEQFF; CDR3 DNA: TGTGCCAGCAGTTCTATTCGACGGGGGCGCCGCTACAATGAGCAGTTCTTC
D gene: TRBD2; clone size: -; V gene: TRBV4-1; J gene: TRBJ2-1; CDR3 protein: CASSQGWTSQNEQFF; CDR3 DNA: TGCGCCAGCAGCCAAGGGTGGACTAGCCAGAATGAGCAGTTCTTC
D gene: -; clone size: -; V gene: TRBV24-1; J gene: TRBJ2-3; CDR3 protein: CATSETAYPDTQYF; CDR3 DNA: TGTGCCACCAGTGAGACCGCGTATCCAGATACGCAGTATTTT
D gene: -; clone size: -; V gene: TRBV7-9; J gene: TRBJ1-6; CDR3 protein: CASSLIANSPLHF; CDR3 DNA: TGTGCCAGCAGCTTAATTGCCAATTCACCCCTCCACTTT
D gene: TRBD2; clone size: -; V gene: TRBV11-2; J gene: TRBJ2-1; CDR3 protein: CASSSGTSGYNEQFF; CDR3 DNA: TGTGCCAGCAGCTCGGGGACTAGCGGCTACAATGAGCAGTTCTTC
D gene: -; clone size: once; V gene: TRBV4-1; J gene: TRBJ2-7; CDR3 protein: CASSQEGGLSYEQYF; CDR3 DNA: TGCGCCAGCAGCCAAGAAGGAGGGTTATCCTACGAGCAGTACTTC
D gene: -; clone size: -; V gene: TRBV21-1; J gene: TRBJ1-4; CDR3 protein: CASSTQQTVTDEKLFF; CDR3 DNA: TGTGCCAGCAGCACGCAACAGACAGTTACGGATGAAAAACTGTTTTTT
D gene: TRBD1; clone size: once; V gene: TRBV7-7; J gene: TRBJ2-3; CDR3 protein: CASSKTRGPADTQYF; CDR3 DNA: TGTGCCAGCAGCAAAACAAGGGGGCCTGCAGATACGCAGTATTTT
D gene: TRBD1; clone size: -; V gene: TRBV2; J gene: TRBJ2-1; CDR3 protein: CASSLAQGARAEQFF; CDR3 DNA: TGTGCCAGCAGCTTGGCACAGGGGGCAAGGGCTGAGCAGTTCTTC
D gene: -; clone size: -; V gene: TRBV10-3; J gene: TRBJ1-4; CDR3 protein: CASGPGEKLFF; CDR3 DNA: TGTGCCTCGGGGCCGGGGGAAAAACTGTTTTTT
D gene: -; clone size: -; V gene: TRBV10-1; J gene: TRBJ2-2; CDR3 protein: CASSEDNPTTGELFF; CDR3 DNA: TGCGCCAGCAGTGAGGACAACCCGACCACCGGGGAGCTGTTTTTT
D gene: -; clone size: -; V gene: TRBV27; J gene: TRBJ1-2; CDR3 protein: CASAKNKDKNYGYTF; CDR3 DNA: TGTGCCAGCGCCAAAAATAAGGACAAGAACTATGGCTACACCTTC
D gene: -; clone size: -; V gene: TRBV6-5; J gene: TRBJ1-6; CDR3 protein: CASARSGHPNSPLHF; CDR3 DNA: TGTGCCAGCGCCCGGAGTGGACATCCTAATTCACCCCTCCACTTT
D gene: -; clone size: -; V gene: TRBV5-4; J gene: TRBJ1-1; CDR3 protein: CASSLGQFMNTEAFF; CDR3 DNA: TGTGCCAGCAGCTTGGGCCAATTCATGAACACTGAAGCTTTCTTT
D gene: -; clone size: -; V gene: TRBV2; J gene: TRBJ1-3; CDR3 protein: CASSRGTGNTIYF; CDR3 DNA: TGTGCCAGCTCTAGAGGGACTGGAAACACCATATATTTT
D gene: -; clone size: -; V gene: TRBV4-1; J gene: TRBJ1-2; CDR3 protein: CASTPGGAYYGYTF; CDR3 DNA: TGCGCCAGCACCCCGGGGGGGGCGTACTATGGCTACACCTTC
D gene: -; clone size: -; V gene: TRBV10-3; J gene: TRBJ1-2; CDR3 protein: CAISDEGITNYGYTF; CDR3 DNA: TGTGCCATCAGTGATGAGGGGATCACTAACTATGGCTACACCTTC
D gene: -; clone size: -; V gene: TRBV3-1/TRBV3-2; J gene: TRBJ2-2; CDR3 protein: CASSQDRAPPGELFF; CDR3 DNA: TGTGCCAGCAGCCAAGATAGGGCTCCCCCCGGGGAGCTGTTTTTT
D gene: TRBD1; clone size: -; V gene: TRBV7-9; J gene: TRBJ1-1; CDR3 protein: CASSLAQGEPEAFF; CDR3 DNA: TGTGCCAGCAGCTTAGCGCAGGGGGAGCCTGAAGCTTTCTTT
D gene: TRBD1; clone size: -; V gene: TRBV5-6; J gene: TRBJ1-2; CDR3 protein: CASSSQGDYGYTF; CDR3 DNA: TGTGCCAGCAGCTCACAGGGGGACTATGGCTACACCTTC
D gene: -; clone size: -; V gene: TRBV14; J gene: TRBJ1-1; CDR3 protein: CASSQGWETEAFF; CDR3 DNA: TGTGCCAGCAGCCAAGGTTGGGAGACTGAAGCTTTCTTT
D gene: TRBD1; clone size: -; V gene: TRBV10-2; J gene: TRBJ1-5; CDR3 protein: CASSEPPEQGFKPQHF; CDR3 DNA: TGCGCCAGCAGTGAGCCCCCTGAACAGGGGTTTAAGCCCCAGCATTTT
D gene: -; clone size: many; V gene: TRBV15; J gene: TRBJ1-3; CDR3 protein: CATGLGRGNTIYF; CDR3 DNA: TGTGCCACCGGGCTGGGGCGGGGAAACACCATATATTTT
D gene: TRBD2; clone size: -; V gene: TRBV10-1; J gene: TRBJ2-3; CDR3 protein: CASSRFGLGTDTQYF; CDR3 DNA: TGCGCCAGCAGCCGCTTCGGACTAGGGACAGATACGCAGTATTTT
D gene: -; clone size: -; V gene: TRBV10-3; J gene: TRBJ2-4; CDR3 protein: CAISDQGGRAKNIQYF; CDR3 DNA: TGTGCCATCAGTGATCAGGGGGGCCGGGCCAAAAACATTCAGTACTTC
D gene: TRBD2; clone size: -; V gene: TRBV4-1; J gene: TRBJ2-1; CDR3 protein: CASSRTSGGGLYNEQFF; CDR3 DNA: TGCGCCAGCAGCCGGACTAGCGGGGGGGGCCTCTACAATGAGCAGTTCTTC
D gene: -; clone size: -; V gene: TRBV28; J gene: TRBJ1-2; CDR3 protein: CASSFDGYGYTF; CDR3 DNA: TGTGCCAGCAGTTTTGACGGCTATGGCTACACCTTC
D gene: -; clone size: -; V gene: TRBV11-2; J gene: TRBJ1-1; CDR3 protein: CASSEAPGTLNTEAFF; CDR3 DNA: TGTGCCAGCAGCGAGGCACCCGGGACACTGAACACTGAAGCTTTCTTT